The following is a T cell receptor (beta chain) sequence with its context. It lacks a known antigen. Base quality data are lacking; no much larger clone is found one base away. Library prep was done by RT-PCR. Sequencing relied on an Illumina HiSeq 2500. TCRdb's own reprocessing of the public reads used fastp at Q25 and MiXCR and kept productive beta chains. Entries are consolidated by CDR3 protein sequence, retaining the most common genes and DNA. Recorded for this sample are 550,000 to 600,000 distinct CDR3 sequences; about 10% of them occurred a single time. Clones ranked in the top ten supply roughly 10% of the sample. This entry is derived from a study of response to subunit inactivated influenza vaccine (dated by TCRdb to 2016 to 2018). With respect to the entire study: To follow how T cells responded to a trivalent subunit inactivated influenza vaccine, the researchers relied on deep quantitative profiling of the T cell receptor repertoire. Points the paper makes about the study in general: The authors proposed that each seasonal influenza vaccination may bring in only a limited number of new T cells.

Including cysteine and phenylalanine, the CDR3 has 11 amino acids. The only DNA kept is the CDR3, 33 bases in frame from the first base. CDR1 and CDR2 (LGHDT, YNNKEL) derive from the germline V gene (reference sequence). Trimming costs V 6 bases and J 5 bases, and their ends lie 8 bases apart. The sequence derives from a man over 45 who received an inactivated influenza vaccine. Donor details come from another sample of the same person, matched by shared clones. This chain joins TRBV3-1 to TRBJ2-7; the best D guess is TRBD1, with 5 bases matching. The specimen was PBMCs from blood, collected on the day of vaccination. The nucleotide sequence is TGTGCCAGCAGAGGGGTTAACGAGCAGTACTTC. Translation gives CASRGVNEQYF.